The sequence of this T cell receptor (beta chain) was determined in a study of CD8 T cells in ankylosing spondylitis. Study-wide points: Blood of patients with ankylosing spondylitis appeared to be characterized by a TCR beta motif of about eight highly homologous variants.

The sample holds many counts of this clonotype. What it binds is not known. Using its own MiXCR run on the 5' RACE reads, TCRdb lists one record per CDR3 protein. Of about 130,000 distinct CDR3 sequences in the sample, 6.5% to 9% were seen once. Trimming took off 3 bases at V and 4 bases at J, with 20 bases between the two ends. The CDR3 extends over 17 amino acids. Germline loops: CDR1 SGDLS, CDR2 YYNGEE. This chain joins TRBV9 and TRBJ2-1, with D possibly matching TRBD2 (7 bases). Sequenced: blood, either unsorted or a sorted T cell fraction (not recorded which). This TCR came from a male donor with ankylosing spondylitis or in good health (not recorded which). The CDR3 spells CASSEVPVRGQYNEQFF. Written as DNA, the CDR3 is TGTGCCAGCAGCGAAGTTCCCGTGCGGGGGCAATACAATGAGCAGTTCTTC.